This T cell receptor (beta chain) stems from a study of blood T cell repertoires in COVID-19. For the study at large: The samples span acute and convalescent COVID-19 from the United States, Italy and Spain. T cells, B-cell-depleted T cells, or PBMCs supplied cDNA or gDNA.

The CDR3 is 12 amino acids. V was trimmed by 8 bases and J by 1 base, leaving 7 bases between them. Looked up from germline, CDR1 is ENHRY and CDR2 is SYGVKD. Per the original data handling: Amplification from reference gene primers served as the basis for estimated nucleated cell counts. Libraries were prepared by immunoSEQ multiplex PCR; TCRdb keeps only in-frame clonotypes and omits some of them. The D gene and trimming were derived from the DNA, and the V and J assignments and clone size from that table. The table has 60,000 to 95,000 clones, around two thirds seen once. The sample consisted of peripheral blood. The chain couples TRBV10-3 to TRBJ2-3; D ambiguous. This TCR was sampled from a human donor with acute or convalescent COVID-19. The donor label of this sample is uncertain. In DNA, the CDR3 is TGTGCCATCTCATCGGGCACAGATACGCAGTATTTT. It translates to CAISSGTDTQYF.